This T cell receptor beta chain appears in the sequencing data of a study of regulatory T cells in long-lasting Graves disease (dated by TCRdb to about 2021). Regarding the complete study: Antithyroid drugs had been taken for less than 3 months by newly diagnosed Graves' disease patients. This study used TCR sequencing and RNA sequencing of peripheral blood to compare persistent Graves' disease patients against newly diagnosed Graves' disease patients. The study took place in China and was registered as a clinical trial. A total of around 35 samples underwent TCR sequencing, from about 13 patients with persistent Graves' disease and some 20 patients with newly diagnosed Graves' disease.

Per the publication, the time point label means: newly diagnosed GD, antithyroid drugs for less than 3 months. RNA was extracted from PBMCs in TRIzol for both TCR sequencing and RNA sequencing. The diagnosis of Graves' disease was made according to American Thyroid Association guidelines. Patients for the study were recruited at an endocrinology department in Xi'an, China. Each patient gave roughly 10 milliliters of peripheral blood, collected in an EDTA anticoagulant tube. Ficoll Paque Plus density gradient separation was used to isolate PBMCs, and no further T cell sorting was performed. An Agilent 2100 Bioanalyzer and agarose gel were used to check RNA quality, while a NanoDrop 2000 measured RNA concentration. The library was made by multiplex PCR. Sequencing was carried out with an Illumina HiSeq 4000. TCR beta libraries were built with iRepertoire HTBI primers and Arm-PCR amplification of CDR3 regions. Before sequencing, the PCR products underwent gel purification. The authors' pipeline ran thus. Gene usage analysis of CDR3 amino acid clonotypes used the approximately 56 TRBV and some 15 TRBJ segments found across samples. Filtered high-quality paired reads were merged into contigs using COPE and FqMerger. BLAST was used to align contigs to IMGT TRBV, TRBD and TRBJ reference genes, with CDR3 defined following IMGT. Any clonotype with a frequency above 0.1% was counted as a highly expanded clone. Shannon entropy was used to measure repertoire diversity, and the Gini coefficient was used to measure V-J evenness. Public clonotypes were defined as clonotypes shared by more than one individual. TCRdb reanalyzed the raw reads on its own, using fastp at Q25 for trimming and MiXCR for clone calling, and kept in-frame beta chains. Entries are consolidated by CDR3 protein sequence, retaining the most common genes and DNA. Here the V and J calls rest on TCRdb's processing, not on the authors' analysis. For this sample there are hundreds of thousands of distinct CDR3 sequences; around 16% appear just once. The top ten constitute 22% of the sample.

This clonotype was seen repeatedly, ten times or more. Its cognate antigen has yet to be identified. No much larger clone is present one base from it, and per-base qualities are unavailable. General findings and caveats noted by the study authors: A larger number of public clonotypes was shared among persistent patients (approximately 2,600) than among newly diagnosed patients (around 880). Sequencing and analysis were restricted to the TCR beta chain. Because the primary lesion, thyroid tissue, could not be accessed, the study looked at peripheral blood alone. Compared with newly diagnosed patients, patients with persistent Graves' disease had lower TCR Shannon entropy and fewer highly expanded clones, which suggests clonal expansion. The authors noted that the small sample size was a limitation that may lower accuracy.

The specimen was peripheral blood mononuclear cells (PBMCs), collected at new diagnosis, from a patient treated with antithyroid drugs. The receptor's source is a female donor with Graves disease.

The CDR3: CASSQDVGLAGGSPYNEQFF. The DNA is TGCGCCAGCAGCCAAGATGTTGGACTAGCGGGAGGTTCCCCCTACAATGAGCAGTTCTTC. The sequence links TRBV4-3 to TRBJ2-1, with 14 bases in between that match TRBD2. The CDR3 starts with the cysteine, ends with the phenylalanine, and has 20 residues. Only the CDR3 part of the read is kept: 60 bases, read in frame from the first base. Trimmed from V: 0 bases; trimmed from J: 2 bases; junction bases lacking a gene match: 9. From the germline V gene, CDR1 is LGHNA and CDR2 is YSLEER.